This T cell receptor beta chain is from a study of cytomegalovirus exposure and HLA in healthy donors. Trimming took off 6 bases at V and 7 bases at J, with 15 bases between the two ends. Germline V gives CDR1 SQVTM, CDR2 ANQGSEA. This CDR3 region has 12 residues. In the PCR, 60 Vbeta and 13 Jbeta primers were used. The protocol was immunoSEQ multiplex PCR, while the TCRdb copy is restricted to in-frame clones and leaves out a portion. The repertoire has over 150,000 clones, roughly 81% of them found once; the top ten carry about 2.5%. This clone was seen only a few times. The rearrangement uses TRBV29-1 and TRBJ1-2, with no clear D. The specimen was PBMCs. This TCR was sampled from a man between 25 and 39 years old in good health and CMV-seropositive. CDR3 residues: CSVDPLSGGYTF. The DNA for the CDR3 is TGCAGCGTGGATCCTCTATCGGGTGGCTACACCTTC.